This TCR beta chain was identified during a study of T-cell reconstitution after alpha-beta-depleted transplantation in children. General observations from the study: Reported findings indicate that, about two months after transplant, alpha-beta T cells came from several hundred expanded clones, which were derived from non-depleted graft cells.

For this clonotype: The target antigen is unknown.

Trimming removed 0 bases at V and 0 bases at J, with 12 bases between. Germline V gene data show CDR1 as DFQATT and CDR2 as SNEGSKA (reference sequence). The CDR3 sequence is 16 residues long. TCRbeta library construction was performed incorporating unique molecular identifiers. MiXCR, run by TCRdb on the PCR reads, gives a single entry per CDR3 protein. Of a few hundred thousand distinct CDR3 sequences in the sample, about 9.4% were seen once. The rearrangement uses TRBV20-1 and TRBJ2-1, with D hard to call. This sequence was found in a boy less than two years old with acute myeloid leukemia, due to receive a stem cell transplant. The source material was PBMCs, sampled before TCRalphabeta/CD19-depleted stem cell transplant. CDR3 amino acids: CSARDWADSSYNEQFF. CDR3 DNA: TGCAGTGCTAGAGATTGGGCTGATAGCTCCTACAATGAGCAGTTCTTC.